This T cell receptor (beta chain) was retrieved from a study of T cell responses to AZD1222 COVID-19 vaccine. The method was immunoSEQ multiplex PCR; TCRdb's version includes in-frame clones alone and lacks a portion of them. The repertoire has 100,000 to 120,000 clones, about 85% of them found once; the top ten carry around 1.7%. Regarding the study as a whole: The donors showed a predominance of white British ancestry and of females, with possible underestimation of clonal diversity.

Concerning this clone: The antigen is unknown.

Germline V lookup: CDR1 MNHEY, CDR2 SVGAGI. The CDR3 totals 13 residues. V was clipped by 6 bases and J by 5 bases; unmatched bases: 6. This receptor was obtained from an adult in good health. The rearrangement joins TRBV6-5 to TRBJ1-1, with 7 bases that match TRBD1. Sequenced material: peripheral blood, taken on day 0 of AZD1222 vaccination. The CDR3 reads CASSRGFSTEAFF. In DNA form, the CDR3 reads TGTGCCAGCAGCAGGGGGTTTTCTACTGAAGCTTTCTTT.